This TCR beta chain emerged from a study of OX40 agonist ivuxolimab in advanced cancers. Broader study findings: Among the lowest peripheral clonal expansion occurred in 0.1-3.0 mg/kg partial responders. Some nonresponders likewise displayed low normalized T-cell clonal expansion.

Remarks on this clone: The antigen remains undetermined.

Repertoires were generated with immunoSEQ multiplex PCR, while TCRdb's copy carries only in-frame clones and drops some. The sample contains 90,000 to 150,000 clones, over 75% of which appear only once. Patients were excluded for autoimmune disease history or systemic immunosuppression. The material was CD4+ or CD8+ T cells sorted from blood, obtained in a trial of the OX40 agonist ivuxolimab. The TCR was taken from an adult with an advanced solid tumor such as melanoma, head and neck, liver or kidney cancer.

CDR3 in DNA: TGTGCCAGCAGTAACGACCGGGGGAGCAATCAGCCCCAGCATTTT. Translation gives CASSNDRGSNQPQHF. The V call is TRBV2, the J call TRBJ1-5; D is possibly TRBD1 (5 bases). The CDR3 covers 15 residues. V was pared by 5 bases and J by 1 base, with 12 bases between. CDR1 and CDR2 (germline): SNHLY, FYNNEI.